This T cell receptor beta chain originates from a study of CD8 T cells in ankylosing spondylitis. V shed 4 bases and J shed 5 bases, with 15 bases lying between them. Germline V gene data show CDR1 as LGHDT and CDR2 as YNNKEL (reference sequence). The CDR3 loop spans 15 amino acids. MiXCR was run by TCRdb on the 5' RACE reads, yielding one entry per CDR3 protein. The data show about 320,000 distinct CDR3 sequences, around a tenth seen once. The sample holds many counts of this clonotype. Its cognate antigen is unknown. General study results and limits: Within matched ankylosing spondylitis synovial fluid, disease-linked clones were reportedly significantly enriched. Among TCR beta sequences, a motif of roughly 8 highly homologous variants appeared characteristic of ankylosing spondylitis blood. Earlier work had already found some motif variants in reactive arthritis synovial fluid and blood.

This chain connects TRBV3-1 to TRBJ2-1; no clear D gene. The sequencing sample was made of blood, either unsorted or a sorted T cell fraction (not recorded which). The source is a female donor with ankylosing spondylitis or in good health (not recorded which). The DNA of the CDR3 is TGTGCCAGCAGCCCTACCGTAGCTGGCCACAATGAGCAGTTCTTC. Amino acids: CASSPTVAGHNEQFF.